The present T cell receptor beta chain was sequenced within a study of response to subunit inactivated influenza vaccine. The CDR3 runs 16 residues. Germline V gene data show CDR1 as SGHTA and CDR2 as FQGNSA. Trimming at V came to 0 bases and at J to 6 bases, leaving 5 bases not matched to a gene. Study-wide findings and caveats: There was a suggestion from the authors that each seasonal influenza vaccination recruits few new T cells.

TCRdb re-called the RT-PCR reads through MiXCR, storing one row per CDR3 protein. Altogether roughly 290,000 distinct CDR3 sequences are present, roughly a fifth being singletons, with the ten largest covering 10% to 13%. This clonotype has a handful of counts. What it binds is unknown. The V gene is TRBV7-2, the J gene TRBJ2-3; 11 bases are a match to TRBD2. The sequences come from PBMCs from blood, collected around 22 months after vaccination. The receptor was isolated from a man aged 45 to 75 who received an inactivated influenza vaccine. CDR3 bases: TGTGCCAGCAGCTTAGCGATAGCGGGGGGGCCTGATACGCAGTATTTT. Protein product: CASSLAIAGGPDTQYF. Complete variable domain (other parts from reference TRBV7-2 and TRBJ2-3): GAGVSQSPSNKVTEKGKDVELRCDPISGHTALYWYRQSLGQGLEFLIYFQGNSAPDKSGLPSDRFSAERTGGSVSTLTIQRTQQEDSAVYLCASSLAIAGGPDTQYFGPGTRLTVL.